This T cell receptor beta chain was documented in a study of shared clonotypes between healthy human individuals. Findings and limits, study-wide: Among non-shared clonotypes, generation probabilities were lower than among those shared by all four donors.

This clone appeared a few times. Its antigen is currently unknown. The CDR3 covers 14 residues. The V segment lost 6 bases and the J segment 4 bases; nucleotides outside the gene matches: 7. Germline assignment: CDR1 MGHRA and CDR2 YSYEKL. The protocol was immunoSEQ multiplex PCR, while the TCRdb copy is restricted to in-frame clones and leaves out a portion. Seen here are around 2.5 million clones, roughly 93% observed once, and the top ten hold 0.36%. The clonotype was recovered from a man aged 18 to 29 in good health. Some clones in this sample may be carry-over from other donors' samples. The specimen sequenced was naive CD4+ T cells from PBMCs. The sample's subset: CD45RA+ positively selected. The rearrangement uses TRBV4-1 and TRBJ1-1, with 8 bases lining up with TRBD1. As DNA, the CDR3 is TGCGCCAGCAGTGGGACAGGACGCGGCACTGAAGCTTTCTTT. Its protein product is CASSGTGRGTEAFF.